This passage covers 8 T cell receptor beta chains from one sample sequenced in a study of blood T cell repertoires in COVID-19 (dated by TCRdb to about 2020). Library preparation employed the immunoSEQ multiplex PCR assay. TCRdb took this table from immuneACCESS and kept in-frame rearrangements with V and J called. Such tables lack part of the clones; where checked against another copy, unresolved V genes explain under half of the gap, and the rest is unexplained. The sample includes 150,000 to 180,000 clones, with just under 85% observed a single time. The ten largest make up about 29% of the sample. Specimen: peripheral blood. Source of these receptors: a woman aged 60-75 years with acute or convalescent COVID-19.

The rearrangement links TRBV27 to TRBJ2-3, with a tentative D call TRBD1 (6 bases). CDR3 length: 14 residues. Germline V CDR1 and CDR2: MNHEY, SMNVEV (reference sequence). With 7 bases removed from V and 4 bases from J, the gap between germline ends came to 15 bases. CDR3 protein: CASKRGTSPDTQYF. As DNA, the CDR3 is TGTGCCAGCAAAAGGGGGACGTCACCAGATACGCAGTATTTT.

The rearrangement joins TRBV6-5 to TRBJ1-2; possibly TRBD1 for D (6 bases). The CDR3 covers 16 residues. Germline CDR1 is MNHEY and CDR2 is SVGAGI. V was clipped by 0 bases and J by 1 base, with 12 bases between them. The CDR3 loop is CASSYSRNRVNYGYTF. As DNA, the CDR3 is TGTGCCAGCAGTTACTCGCGAAACAGGGTTAACTATGGCTACACCTTC.

V is TRBV12-3 or TRBV12-4 and J is TRBJ1-2; D possibly corresponds to TRBD1 (5 bases). V lost 5 bases and J 8 bases, leaving 12 bases between the germline ends. This CDR3 has 12 amino acids. CDR3 sequence (DNA): TGTGCCAGCAGTCGGGTTAAGGGGGGCTACACCTTC. Amino acids: CASSRVKGGYTF.

The chain has TRBV6-5 and TRBJ1-2; the D is unclear. Germline lookup yields CDR1 MNHEY and CDR2 SVGAGI. The CDR3 has 12 residues. CDR3 protein: CPPVSREVGYTF. DNA for the CDR3: TGTCCTCCGGTGTCTAGGGAGGTGGGCTACACCTTC.

This clone appeared a few times. The rearrangement links TRBV27 to TRBJ1-3, with D perhaps TRBD1 (6 bases). V shed 2 bases and J shed 11 bases, with 22 bases lying between them. Germline V CDR1 and CDR2: MNHEY, SMNVEV (reference sequence). CDR3 size: 16 residues. CDR3 sequence: CASSLVGPGQVYPIYF. In DNA form, the CDR3 reads TGTGCCAGCAGTTTAGTGGGGCCGGGACAAGTATATCCCATATATTTT.

The chain uses TRBV6-5 and TRBJ2-7, with D tentatively TRBD1 (7 bases). The CDR3 consists of 14 residues. Looked up from germline, CDR1 is MNHEY and CDR2 is SVGAGI. Trimming stripped 6 bases from V and 3 bases from J, with 15 bases between. The CDR3 is CASRRDSAFYEQYF. The CDR3 DNA reads as TGTGCCAGCAGGCGGGACAGCGCCTTCTACGAGCAGTACTTC.

Notes on this clone: In the same sample, other DNA sequences code for this CDR3. This chain connects TRBV5-4 to TRBJ1-1; 8 bases fit TRBD1. The CDR3 contains 15 residues. The V gene end was trimmed by 2 bases and the J gene end by 1 base; junction bases not matched to a gene: 4. Germline V gene lookup returns CDR1 SGHNT and CDR2 YYREEE (reference sequence). This CDR3 is CASSLAGGGNTEAFF. CDR3 nucleotide sequence: TGTGCCAGCAGCTTAGCAGGGGGCGGGAACACTGAAGCTTTCTTT.

V is TRBV6-2 or TRBV6-3 and J is TRBJ1-1; D is possibly TRBD1 (5 bases). The CDR3 has 15 residues. The germline V gene encodes CDR1 MNHEY and CDR2 SVGEGT. The V and J ends lost 6 bases and 8 bases respectively, with 22 bases between them. The CDR3, as DNA: TGTGCCAGCAGCCTACAAGGGGTTTTGGGCTCGGAAGCTTTCTTT. Translating it yields CASSLQGVLGSEAFF.